Shown below are 26 T cell receptor beta chains from a single sample sequenced in a study of response to subunit inactivated influenza vaccine. Each CDR3 protein is one row after TCRdb ran MiXCR on the RT-PCR reads. The table includes about 780,000 distinct CDR3 sequences, about 18% detected once. This specimen consisted of PBMCs from blood, obtained 5 to 6 days after vaccination. The receptors come from a man aged 50-59 years who received an inactivated influenza vaccine.

The chain recombines TRBV7-9 with TRBJ2-7, with D uncertain. Germline values: CDR1 SEHNR, CDR2 FQNEAQ (reference sequence). The CDR3 is 12 residues long. The V end was cut by 6 bases, the J end by 2 bases, with 8 bases between. The CDR3 coding sequence is TGTGCCAGCAGAGGCTATACCTACGAGCAGTACTTC. Translating gives CASRGYTYEQYF.

This clonotype turned up a few times. This sequence joins TRBV5-1 and TRBJ2-5; 9 bases match TRBD2. The CDR3 consists of 14 residues. V shed 4 bases, J shed 2 bases, and the junction held 3 bases outside the gene matches. Germline CDR1 reads SGHRS; CDR2 reads YFSETQ. The CDR3 nucleotides read TGCGCCAGCAGCGCGGGACTAGCTCAAGAGACCCAGTACTTC. Translated: CASSAGLAQETQYF.

As DNA, the CDR3 is TGTGCCAGCAGTCTTTCCGACTCCGCCTATCAGTATTTT. It specifies CASSLSDSAYQYF. The chain uses TRBV2 and TRBJ2-3; D unclear. This CDR3 is 13 amino acids long. Per the germline V gene, CDR1 is SNHLY and CDR2 is FYNNEI. With 5 bases removed from V and 12 bases from J, the gap between germline ends came to 18 bases.

This clonotype was detected ten times or more. The chain employs TRBV20-1 and TRBJ2-5; maybe TRBD2 (6 bases). The CDR3 runs 13 residues. Deletions cut 4 bases from V and 4 bases from J, with 13 bases between. Germline loops: CDR1 DFQATT, CDR2 SNEGSKA (reference sequence). CDR3 sequence (DNA): TGCAGTGCTAACCGAATGGGGGGAGAGACCCAGTACTTC. It specifies CSANRMGGETQYF.

V usage is TRBV6-5 and J usage is TRBJ2-1; TRBD2 aligns across 9 bases. V was pared by 0 bases and J by 3 bases, with 6 bases of the junction left unmatched. This CDR3 comprises 17 residues. Germline V CDR1 and CDR2: MNHEY, SVGAGI. Written as DNA, the CDR3 is TGTGCCAGCAGTTACTCCGTCCTAGCGGGGTTCTACAATGAGCAGTTCTTC. Amino acids: CASSYSVLAGFYNEQFF.

V usage is TRBV15 and J usage is TRBJ1-6; D not certain. The CDR3 consists of 15 residues. CDR1 and CDR2 from the germline V gene are LNHNV and YYDKDF (reference sequence). V lost 3 bases to trimming and J lost 8 bases, with 14 bases between them. CDR3 bases: TGTGCCACCAGCAGCGGGCGAGGTGTAGATTCACCCCTCCACTTT. It codes for CATSSGRGVDSPLHF.

This chain uses TRBV24-1 with TRBJ1-5; a possible D gene is TRBD1 (5 bases). The CDR3 totals 13 residues. The V end lost 7 bases, the J end lost 3 bases, and 9 bases lay between the germline ends. Per the germline V gene, CDR1 is KGHDR and CDR2 is SFDVKD. CDR3 loop: CATSGQTNQPQHF. In nucleotides, the CDR3 is TGTGCCACCAGCGGACAAACCAATCAGCCCCAGCATTTT.

This clonotype was observed a handful of times. The chain carries TRBV7-2 and TRBJ2-2; tentatively, D is TRBD1 (5 bases). The length of the CDR3 is 15 residues. From germline, CDR1 is SGHTA and CDR2 FQGNSA. V gave up 1 base and J gave up 2 bases, with 8 bases separating them. The CDR3 sequence: CASSLGQLNTGELFF. The CDR3 coding sequence is TGTGCCAGCAGCTTAGGACAGCTAAACACCGGGGAGCTGTTTTTT. Looking up the rest from reference TRBV7-2 and TRBJ2-2 gives the full variable domain: GAGVSQSPSNKVTEKGKDVELRCDPISGHTALYWYRQSLGQGLEFLIYFQGNSAPDKSGLPSDRFSAERTGGSVSTLTIQRTQQEDSAVYLCASSLGQLNTGELFFGEGSRLTVL.

The genes are TRBV12-3 or TRBV12-4 and TRBJ1-1, with 12 bases aligning to TRBD1. After removal of 8 bases from V and 5 bases from J, the junction contained 12 bases not matched to a gene. The CDR3 runs to 16 residues. CDR3: CASWVRDRGPGTEAFF. The CDR3 DNA sequence: TGTGCCAGCTGGGTCCGGGACAGGGGGCCGGGGACTGAAGCTTTCTTT.

The chain links TRBV5-1 to TRBJ2-1, with 15 positions matching TRBD2. J was trimmed by 7 bases and V by 0 bases; bases with no gene match: 8. CDR1 and CDR2 (germline): SGHRS, YFSETQ. The CDR3 covers 18 residues. The CDR3 region is CASSLGTSGRALENEQFF. As DNA, the CDR3 is TGCGCCAGCAGCTTGGGGACTAGCGGGAGGGCCCTCGAAAATGAGCAGTTCTTC.

The sample holds many counts of this clonotype. CDR3 sequence: CASSSTSSAPVQYF. CDR3 DNA: TGCGCCAGCAGCTCGACTAGTAGTGCCCCAGTGCAGTACTTC. The rearrangement joins TRBV5-1 to TRBJ2-7; the D gene is possibly TRBD2 (6 bases). The V end lost 3 bases, the J end lost 9 bases, and 19 bases lay between the germline ends. CDR1 and CDR2 from the germline V gene are SGHRS and YFSETQ. This CDR3 region has 14 residues.

J is TRBJ1-1 and V is TRBV18, with 9 bases fitting TRBD1. The CDR3 sequence is 15 residues long. Germline assignment: CDR1 KGHSH and CDR2 LQKENI. The V gene end was trimmed by 4 bases and the J gene end by 5 bases; junction bases not matched to a gene: 8. The CDR3 bases are TGTGCCAGCTCACGAAGGACAGGGGAAAGTACTGAAGCTTTCTTT. This sequence encodes CASSRRTGESTEAFF.

The chain is built from TRBV10-3 and TRBJ2-7, with TRBD2 matching over 8 bases. This CDR3 has 15 amino acids. Trimming cost V 4 bases and J 3 bases; bases outside gene matches: 8. From germline, CDR1 is ENHRY and CDR2 SYGVKD. The CDR3 DNA follows: TGTGCCATCAGTGCCGCGGCGGGGGGAAGCTACGAGCAGTACTTC. Protein: CAISAAAGGSYEQYF.

This clonotype was seen more than once but under ten times. The V call is TRBV7-9, the J call TRBJ1-1; D unclear. The V gene lost 5 bases and the J gene lost 1 base, with 11 bases spanning the gap. Germline V CDR1 and CDR2: SEHNR, FQNEAQ (reference sequence). The CDR3 is 14 residues long. CDR3 residues: CASSPSTRNTEAFF. In DNA form, the CDR3 reads TGTGCCAGCAGCCCTTCGACAAGGAACACTGAAGCTTTCTTT.

The gene calls are TRBV7-3 and TRBJ2-7, with 7 bases aligning to TRBD1. V gave up 5 bases and J gave up 5 bases; unmatched junction bases: 9. This CDR3 is 14 amino acids long. CDR1 is SGHTA, CDR2 FQGTGA, per germline. CDR3 sequence reads: CASSATGSGDEQYF. The CDR3 nucleotides read TGTGCCAGCAGCGCGACAGGGAGCGGCGACGAGCAGTACTTC.

This clonotype showed up just a few times. J is TRBJ2-1 and V is TRBV7-2, with 8 nucleotides matching TRBD2. J lost 6 bases, V lost 5 bases, and 12 bases had no gene match. Germline V gene sequence: CDR1 SGHTA, CDR2 FQGNSA. There are 16 residues in the CDR3. CDR3 sequence (DNA): TGTGCCAGCAGCGTGAGCGGGGGATTGGAGAGCAATGAGCAGTTCTTC. It encodes CASSVSGGLESNEQFF.

The chain has TRBV5-5 and TRBJ1-1; D possibly corresponds to TRBD1 (5 bases). CDR1 and CDR2 (germline): SGHKS, YYEKEE (reference sequence). The CDR3 consists of 15 residues. Trimming pared 1 base from V and 0 bases from J, leaving 10 bases between. The CDR3 here is CASSLFGHLNTEAFF. The CDR3 DNA reads TGTGCCAGCAGCTTGTTTGGACACCTGAACACTGAAGCTTTCTTT.

J is TRBJ2-3 and V is TRBV11-2, with a possible D match to TRBD1 (6 bases). Per germline, CDR1 SGHAT and CDR2 FQNNGV. The CDR3 covers 15 residues. Trimming left V 5 bases short and J 4 bases short, with 16 bases between. The CDR3 nucleotides read TGTGCCAGCAGCCTCACGGGGACATATCCAGATACGCAGTATTTT. Translated: CASSLTGTYPDTQYF.

The chain is built from TRBV4-3 and TRBJ2-3; 10 bases are a match to TRBD1. This CDR3 is built from 16 residues. The germline CDR1 and CDR2 sequences are LGHNA and YSLEER. V shed 3 bases and J 3 bases; nucleotides not matched to a gene: 6. Here the CDR3 reads CASSHYRTGGTDTQYF. In DNA, the CDR3 is TGCGCCAGCAGCCACTACCGGACAGGGGGGACAGATACGCAGTATTTT.

The rearrangement links TRBV27 to TRBJ2-7, with 11 bases identical to TRBD2. The germline CDR1 and CDR2 sequences are MNHEY and SMNVEV (reference sequence). J was trimmed by 5 bases and V by 0 bases; bases with no gene match: 6. There are 16 residues in the CDR3. CDR3 sequence: CASSLSFLAGGDEQYF. The CDR3 DNA reads as TGTGCCAGCAGTTTATCTTTCCTAGCGGGAGGTGACGAGCAGTACTTC.

The CDR3 reads CASSLKTSGRNNEQFF. CDR3 in DNA: TGTGCCAGCAGTCTCAAGACTAGCGGGAGGAACAATGAGCAGTTCTTC. The chain couples TRBV28 to TRBJ2-1; 13 bases fit TRBD2. The trim removed 5 bases at V and 5 bases at J, leaving 6 bases unmatched. Germline CDR1 reads MDHEN; CDR2 reads SYDVKM. This CDR3 contains 16 residues.

This clonotype was recorded many times. The chain employs TRBV20-1 and TRBJ2-7; 8 bases line up with TRBD2. V gave up 5 bases and J gave up 3 bases; unmatched junction bases: 12. The germline V gene has CDR1 DFQATT and CDR2 SNEGSKA (reference sequence). There are 15 residues in the CDR3. In DNA, the CDR3 is TGCAGTGCTCTAAGTGGAGCGGGAGCCCTCTACGAGCAGTACTTC. Translated, it gives CSALSGAGALYEQYF.

This clonotype has just a few counts. The chain carries TRBV20-1 and TRBJ2-7; 9 positions agree with TRBD1. Unmatched junction bases numbered 13, after V lost 7 bases and J lost 6 bases. Per germline, CDR1 DFQATT and CDR2 SNEGSKA (reference sequence). The length of the CDR3 is 14 residues. CDR3 protein: CSGESGTGLTEQYF. CDR3 bases: TGCAGTGGTGAATCCGGGACAGGGCTGACCGAGCAGTACTTC.

This rearrangement joins TRBV20-1 to TRBJ1-5; D not certain. There are 16 residues in the CDR3. Trimming cost V 0 bases and J 2 bases, with 14 bases left between them. Looked up from germline, CDR1 is DFQATT and CDR2 is SNEGSKA (reference sequence). CDR3 bases: TGCAGTGCTAGAGAGCCGGAGGTTTGGGGCAATCAGCCCCAGCATTTT. Translation gives CSAREPEVWGNQPQHF.

Ten or more counts support this clonotype. The gene calls are TRBV10-3 and TRBJ2-2; no firm D call. V was shortened by 4 bases and J by 0 bases, with 12 bases between the two germline ends. Germline V gives CDR1 ENHRY, CDR2 SYGVKD. The CDR3 totals 16 residues. The CDR3 spells CAISARSRTNTGELFF. The CDR3 bases are TGTGCCATCAGTGCCCGGAGCCGAACGAACACCGGGGAGCTGTTTTTT.

The V gene is TRBV20-1, the J gene TRBJ2-1, with 9 bases matching TRBD2. The CDR3 is made up of 15 amino acids. Germline V lookup: CDR1 DFQATT, CDR2 SNEGSKA (reference sequence). The junction had 10 bases not matched to a gene; V was cut back by 5 bases and J by 5 bases. The DNA for the CDR3 is TGCAGTGCTCACCGGGGCGGGGGGGCCGACAATGAGCAGTTCTTC. Its protein product is CSAHRGGGADNEQFF.